The 28 T cell receptor beta chains below come from one sample, sequenced in a study of shared clonotypes between healthy human individuals. Libraries were prepared by immunoSEQ multiplex PCR; TCRdb keeps only in-frame clonotypes and omits some of them. The sample lists roughly 2 million clones, roughly 96% occurring once. The sample consisted of naive CD4+ T cells sorted from blood. As for subset: CD45RA+ positively selected. These receptors originate from a man younger than 35 in good health.

The chain uses TRBV9 and TRBJ1-6, with D hard to call. Trimming pared 3 bases from V and 9 bases from J, leaving 16 bases between. In germline, CDR1 is SGDLS, CDR2 YYNGEE. The CDR3 contains 15 residues. CDR3 sequence reads: CASSAIGGSSSPLHF. CDR3 in DNA: TGTGCCAGCAGCGCCATCGGAGGGTCTAGTTCACCCCTCCACTTT.

This sequence joins TRBV6-5 and TRBJ2-2, with a tentative D call TRBD2 (6 bases). This CDR3 is 14 amino acids long. CDR1 and CDR2 (germline): MNHEY, SVGAGI. V gave up 6 bases and J gave up 6 bases, with 14 bases separating them. The CDR3 nucleotides read TGTGCCAGCAGACTCGGGACTCAAGCCGGGGAGCTGTTTTTT. Translated: CASRLGTQAGELFF.

The V call is TRBV30, the J call TRBJ2-7, with D possibly called TRBD1 or TRBD2 (5 bases each). Trimming stripped 0 bases from V and 0 bases from J, with 12 bases between. Germline CDR1 is GTSNPN and CDR2 is SVGIG (reference sequence). This CDR3 comprises 15 residues. CDR3: CAWSVGTLSSYEQYF. CDR3 nucleotide sequence: TGTGCCTGGAGTGTAGGGACCCTTAGCTCCTACGAGCAGTACTTC.

The chain carries TRBV14 and TRBJ2-5; 9 bases are shared with TRBD1. Per the germline V gene, CDR1 is SGHDN and CDR2 is FVKESK. J was trimmed by 2 bases and V by 4 bases; bases with no gene match: 8. The CDR3 loop spans 16 amino acids. The CDR3 sequence is CASSPRDRGEQETQYF. The DNA for the CDR3 is TGTGCCAGCAGCCCCCGAGACAGGGGGGAACAAGAGACCCAGTACTTC.

The chain is built from TRBV5-5 and TRBJ2-7; 7 bases are a match to TRBD1. V was pared by 4 bases and J by 1 base, with 8 bases of the junction left unmatched. Per germline, CDR1 SGHKS and CDR2 YYEKEE (reference sequence). The CDR3 contains 15 residues. The CDR3 protein is CASSTGTEGSYEQYF. CDR3 DNA sequence: TGTGCCAGCAGCACAGGGACAGAAGGTTCCTACGAGCAGTACTTC.

The V call is TRBV2, the J call TRBJ1-5; tentatively, D is TRBD1 (5 bases). There are 15 residues in the CDR3. V dropped 6 bases and J dropped 0 bases, with 12 bases sitting between them. CDR1 SNHLY and CDR2 FYNNEI come from the germline V gene. The CDR3 spells CASRGDLGSNQPQHF. In DNA form, the CDR3 reads TGTGCCAGCAGAGGGGACCTTGGTAGCAATCAGCCCCAGCATTTT.

This clone came up many times. The chain is built from TRBV5-4 and TRBJ2-7; 7 nucleotides match TRBD2. Germline lookup yields CDR1 SGHNT and CDR2 YYREEE (reference sequence). V lost 3 bases to trimming and J lost 5 bases; unmatched junction nucleotides: 5. There are 13 residues in the CDR3. The CDR3 region is CASSSMGGDEQYF. The CDR3 DNA is TGTGCCAGCAGCTCGATGGGGGGGGACGAGCAGTACTTC.

The chain links TRBV15 to TRBJ2-7; a weak D match, TRBD1 (5 bases). In germline, CDR1 is LNHNV, CDR2 YYDKDF (reference sequence). V lost 0 bases and J lost 2, with 14 bases in between. The CDR3 is 16 residues long. Here the CDR3 reads CATSRDYVRATYEQYF. CDR3 nucleotides: TGTGCCACCAGCAGAGATTACGTCAGGGCAACCTACGAGCAGTACTTC. The complete variable domain, with remaining parts taken from reference TRBV15 and TRBJ2-7, reads DAMVIQNPRYQVTQFGKPVTLSCSQTLNHNVMYWYQQKSSQAPKLLFHYYDKDFNNEADTPDNFQSRRPNTSFCFLDIRSPGLGDTAMYLCATSRDYVRATYEQYFGPGTRLTVT.

The gene calls are TRBV25-1 and TRBJ1-4; D perhaps matches TRBD1 (5 bases). Trimming took off 6 bases at V and 4 bases at J, with 15 bases between the two ends. The CDR3 has 15 amino acids. The germline V gene encodes CDR1 MGHDK and CDR2 SYGVNS. CDR3 sequence: CASRSSWGDNEKLFF. For the CDR3, the DNA is TGTGCCAGCAGATCGAGTTGGGGCGATAATGAAAAACTGTTTTTT.

V is TRBV18 and J is TRBJ1-1; the D is unclear. V lost 3 bases to trimming and J lost 0 bases, with 11 bases between them. Germline V CDR1 and CDR2: KGHSH, LQKENI. The CDR3 has 15 amino acids. CDR3: CASSPGSGMNTEAFF. CDR3 sequence (DNA): TGTGCCAGCTCACCGGGGTCAGGTATGAACACTGAAGCTTTCTTT.

The rearrangement joins TRBV7-9 to TRBJ1-4; no definite D call. This CDR3 is built from 15 residues. Trimming removed 1 base from V and 8 bases from J, with 14 bases in between. Germline CDR1 SEHNR, CDR2 FQNEAQ (reference sequence). The CDR3 sequence is CASSLVTPLEEKLFF. The CDR3 DNA reads as TGTGCCAGCAGCTTAGTGACACCTTTAGAGGAAAAACTGTTTTTT.

This rearrangement joins TRBV28 to TRBJ2-7; TRBD2 aligns across 8 bases. Germline V gene data show CDR1 as MDHEN and CDR2 as SYDVKM. The CDR3 runs 15 residues. The J segment lost 4 bases and the V segment lost 7 bases, leaving 12 bases of the junction unmatched. This CDR3 is CASTPPGRGVYEQYF. The CDR3 DNA sequence: TGTGCCAGCACCCCGCCCGGGCGGGGGGTTTACGAGCAGTACTTC.

The chain links TRBV19 to TRBJ2-7; 9 nucleotides agree with TRBD1. Germline CDR1 LNHDA, CDR2 SQIVND (reference sequence). This CDR3 is 15 amino acids long. V was clipped by 4 bases and J by 4 bases; unmatched bases: 8. The CDR3 protein is CASSTVQGARYEQYF. In nucleotides, the CDR3 is TGTGCCAGTAGTACAGTACAGGGGGCGCGGTACGAGCAGTACTTC.

The chain employs TRBV5-1 and TRBJ2-2; D is tentatively TRBD1 or TRBD2 (5 bases each). The CDR3 sequence is 15 residues long. V was pared by 7 bases and J by 0 bases, with 13 bases between. Germline lookup yields CDR1 SGHRS and CDR2 YFSETQ. The CDR3 here is CASGGTASNTGELFF. In nucleotides, the CDR3 is TGCGCCAGCGGGGGAACTGCCTCGAACACCGGGGAGCTGTTTTTT.

About this clone: This sample includes further DNA sequences coding for the same CDR3. CDR3 nucleotides: TGTGCCAGCAGCTTAAGGACGGCTAACTATGGCTACACCTTC. Its protein is CASSLRTANYGYTF. This chain connects TRBV7-2 to TRBJ1-2; the D is unclear. This CDR3 region has 14 residues. V was clipped by 2 bases and J by 0 bases, with 7 bases between them. Germline V lookup: CDR1 SGHTA, CDR2 FQGNSA.

The chain carries TRBV10-3 and TRBJ1-5; D gene unclear. Per germline, CDR1 ENHRY and CDR2 SYGVKD. The CDR3 spans 13 residues. Trimming cost V 3 bases and J 6 bases, with 9 bases left between them. CDR3: CAISDDFVQPQHF. For the CDR3, the DNA is TGTGCCATCAGTGACGACTTTGTTCAGCCCCAGCATTTT.

This clone was found many times. The genes are TRBV5-6 and TRBJ1-3; 10 bases are a match to TRBD1. The V gene's germline CDR1 is SGHDT and CDR2 YYEEEE. This CDR3 is built from 13 residues. Unmatched junction bases numbered 2, after V lost 4 bases and J lost 7 bases. CDR3 coding DNA: TGTGCCAGCAGCCGACAGGGGGCGAACACCATATATTTT. Its protein is CASSRQGANTIYF. The full variable domain, its missing parts supplied by reference TRBV5-6 and TRBJ1-3, is DAGVTQSPTHLIKTRGQQVTLRCSPKSGHDTVSWYQQALGQGPQFIFQYYEEEERQRGNFPDRFSGHQFPNYSSELNVNALLLGDSALYLCASSRQGANTIYFGEGSWLTVV.

This rearrangement joins TRBV6-6 to TRBJ2-7; D is perhaps TRBD1 (6 bases). The CDR3 is 15 residues long. V was cut by 7 bases and J by 4 bases, with 20 bases left in between. In germline, CDR1 is MNHNY, CDR2 SVGAGI (reference sequence). This CDR3 reads CASTQEQGNPYEQYF. CDR3 coding DNA: TGTGCCAGCACCCAAGAACAGGGAAATCCGTACGAGCAGTACTTC.

The chain links TRBV7-2 to TRBJ1-4; the match to TRBD1 covers 7 bases. V gave up 4 bases and J gave up 5 bases; unmatched junction bases: 1. Germline V lookup: CDR1 SGHTA, CDR2 FQGNSA. This CDR3 is built from 13 residues. The CDR3 spells CASSSQGNEKLFF. The CDR3 DNA reads TGTGCCAGCAGCTCACAGGGGAATGAAAAACTGTTTTTT.

In its sample, this clone was seen once. The chain employs TRBV30 and TRBJ2-4, with 10 positions matching TRBD1. The CDR3 totals 15 residues. Germline CDR1 and CDR2: GTSNPN and SVGIG (reference sequence). With V trimmed by 3 bases and J by 9 bases, 11 bases remained unmatched. This CDR3 reads CAWSRWDRGNGIQYF. The CDR3 DNA reads TGTGCCTGGAGCCGCTGGGACAGGGGTAATGGCATTCAGTACTTC.

The chain carries TRBV30 and TRBJ2-4; 14 bases match TRBD2. The CDR3 runs to 19 residues. Germline lookup yields CDR1 GTSNPN and CDR2 SVGIG (reference sequence). V trimming: 2 bases; J trimming: 0 bases; junction bases outside the gene matches: 9. The CDR3 DNA sequence: TGTGCCTGGAGTCTAAGACTAGCGGGAGGGCCCTTAGCCAAAAACATTCAGTACTTC. It specifies CAWSLRLAGGPLAKNIQYF.

V gene TRBV7-9 combines with J gene TRBJ2-1; 10 bases line up with TRBD1. This CDR3 has 15 residues. Germline V gives CDR1 SEHNR, CDR2 FQNEAQ (reference sequence). Trimming cost V 5 bases and J 3 bases; bases outside gene matches: 4. CDR3: CASSQTGGLYNEQFF. The CDR3 DNA follows: TGTGCCAGCAGCCAGACAGGGGGCCTCTACAATGAGCAGTTCTTC.

The chain employs TRBV18 and TRBJ1-2; D perhaps matches TRBD1 (5 bases). Germline CDR1 KGHSH, CDR2 LQKENI. V shed 4 bases and J shed 8 bases, with 14 bases lying between them. This CDR3 is 13 amino acids long. The CDR3 bases are TGTGCCAGCTCACTGCCACAGGATCGAGGCTACACCTTC. Translated, it gives CASSLPQDRGYTF.

The chain recombines TRBV30 with TRBJ2-7; 8 bases match TRBD1. Trimming removed 5 bases from V and 5 bases from J; junction bases left unmatched: 5. The CDR3 contains 12 residues. Germline lookup yields CDR1 GTSNPN and CDR2 SVGIG (reference sequence). For the CDR3, the DNA is TGTGCCTGGGGGAGACAGGGGCACGAGCAGTACTTC. Translation: CAWGRQGHEQYF.

The table lists this clone with a count of one. V and J are TRBV6-5 and TRBJ1-5; D is unresolved. Germline V lookup: CDR1 MNHEY, CDR2 SVGAGI. Trimming stripped 2 bases from V and 4 bases from J, with 6 bases between. This CDR3 has 13 amino acids. CDR3 protein: CASSYAQNQPQHF. CDR3 bases: TGTGCCAGCAGTTACGCGCAGAATCAGCCCCAGCATTTT.

The V and J genes are TRBV30 and TRBJ1-3; D remains unclear. Germline V gene sequence: CDR1 GTSNPN, CDR2 SVGIG (reference sequence). The V gene lost 7 bases and the J gene lost 0 bases, with 13 bases spanning the gap. The CDR3 spans 14 residues. The CDR3 region is CASIGEDSGNTIYF. DNA of the CDR3: TGTGCCTCAATCGGGGAAGACTCTGGAAACACCATATATTTT.

The sample holds one count of this clone. This chain links TRBV19 with TRBJ2-5, with 10 bases lining up with TRBD2. Looked up from germline, CDR1 is LNHDA and CDR2 is SQIVND (reference sequence). V dropped 5 bases and J dropped 0; count of bases not matched to a gene: 9. The CDR3 is 17 amino acids. CDR3 sequence: CASSAGLAVKYQETQYF. CDR3 DNA: TGTGCCAGTAGTGCCGGACTAGCGGTTAAGTACCAAGAGACCCAGTACTTC. The full variable domain, its missing parts supplied by reference TRBV19 and TRBJ2-5, is DGGITQSPKYLFRKEGQNVTLSCEQNLNHDAMYWYRQDPGQGLRLIYYSQIVNDFQKGDIAEGYSVSREKKESFPLTVTSAQKNPTAFYLCASSAGLAVKYQETQYFGPGTRLLVL.

This clone came up once. J is TRBJ2-7 and V is TRBV28; weak D call: TRBD2 (7 bases). CDR1 is MDHEN and CDR2 is SYDVKM in the germline V gene. Trimming stripped 1 base from V and 3 bases from J, with 16 bases between. This CDR3 contains 16 residues. CDR3 coding DNA: TGTGCCAGCAGTTTATTGGGTGGAGGGGGGGTCTACGAGCAGTACTTC. It specifies CASSLLGGGGVYEQYF. Supplemented by reference TRBV28 and TRBJ2-7, the full variable domain reads DVKVTQSSRYLVKRTGEKVFLECVQDMDHENMFWYRQDPGLGLRLIYFSYDVKMKEKGDIPEGYSVSREKKERFSLILESASTNQTSMYLCASSLLGGGGVYEQYFGPGTRLTVT.